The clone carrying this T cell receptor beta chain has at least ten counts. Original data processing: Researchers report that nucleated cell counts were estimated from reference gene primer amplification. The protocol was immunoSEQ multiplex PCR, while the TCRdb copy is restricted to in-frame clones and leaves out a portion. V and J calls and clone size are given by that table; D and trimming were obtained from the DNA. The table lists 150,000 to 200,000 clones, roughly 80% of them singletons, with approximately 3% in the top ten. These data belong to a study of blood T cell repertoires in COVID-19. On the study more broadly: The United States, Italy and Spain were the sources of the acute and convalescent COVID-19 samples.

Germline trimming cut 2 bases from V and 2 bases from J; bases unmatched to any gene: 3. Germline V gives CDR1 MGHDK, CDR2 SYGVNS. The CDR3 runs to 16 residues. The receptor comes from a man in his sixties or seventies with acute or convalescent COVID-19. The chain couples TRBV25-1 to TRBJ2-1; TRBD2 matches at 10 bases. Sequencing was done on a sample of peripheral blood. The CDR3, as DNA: TGTGCCAGCAGTGAAAATAGCGGGAGGACCTACAATGAGCAGTTCTTC. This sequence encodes CASSENSGRTYNEQFF.